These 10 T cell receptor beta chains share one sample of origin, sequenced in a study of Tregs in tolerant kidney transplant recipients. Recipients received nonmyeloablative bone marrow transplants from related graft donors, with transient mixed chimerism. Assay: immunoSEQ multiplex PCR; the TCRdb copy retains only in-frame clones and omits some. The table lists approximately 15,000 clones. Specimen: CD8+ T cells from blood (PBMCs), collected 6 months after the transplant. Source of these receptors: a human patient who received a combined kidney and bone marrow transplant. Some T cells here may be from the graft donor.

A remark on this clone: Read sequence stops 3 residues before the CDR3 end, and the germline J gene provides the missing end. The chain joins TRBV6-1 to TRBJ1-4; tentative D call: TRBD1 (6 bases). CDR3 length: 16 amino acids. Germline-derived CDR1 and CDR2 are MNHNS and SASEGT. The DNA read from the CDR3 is TGTGCCAGCAGTGAATACCCCGGGACAAAGAATTCACCA. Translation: CASSEYPGTKNSP. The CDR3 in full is CASSEYPGTKNSPLFF.

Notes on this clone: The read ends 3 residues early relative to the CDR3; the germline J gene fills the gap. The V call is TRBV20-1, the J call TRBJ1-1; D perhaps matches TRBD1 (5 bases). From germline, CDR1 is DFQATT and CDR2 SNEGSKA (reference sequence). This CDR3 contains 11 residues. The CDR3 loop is CSARTQGSAFF. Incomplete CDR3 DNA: TGCAGTGCTAGAACCCAGGGAAGC.

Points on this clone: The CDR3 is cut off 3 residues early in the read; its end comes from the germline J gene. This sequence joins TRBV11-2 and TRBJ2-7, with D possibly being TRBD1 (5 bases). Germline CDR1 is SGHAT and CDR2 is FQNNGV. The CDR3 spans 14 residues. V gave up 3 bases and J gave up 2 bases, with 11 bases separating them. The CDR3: CASSFPQATYEQYF. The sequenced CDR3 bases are TGTGCCAGCAGCTTCCCACAGGCCACCTACGAG.

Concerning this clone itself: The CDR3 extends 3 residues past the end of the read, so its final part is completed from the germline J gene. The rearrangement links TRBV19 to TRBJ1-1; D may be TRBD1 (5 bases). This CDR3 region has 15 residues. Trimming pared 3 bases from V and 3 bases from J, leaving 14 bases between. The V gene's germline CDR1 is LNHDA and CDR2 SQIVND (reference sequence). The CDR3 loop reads CASSMGQLRDTEAFF. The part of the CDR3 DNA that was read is TGTGCCAGTAGTATGGGGCAGTTAAGGGACACTGAA.

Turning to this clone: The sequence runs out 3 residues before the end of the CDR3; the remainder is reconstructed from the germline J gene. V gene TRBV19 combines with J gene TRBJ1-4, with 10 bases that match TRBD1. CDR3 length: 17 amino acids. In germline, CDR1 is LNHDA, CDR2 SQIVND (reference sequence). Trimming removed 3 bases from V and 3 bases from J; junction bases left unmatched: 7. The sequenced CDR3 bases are TGTGCCAGTAGTATCCCCCGACAGGGGGCAGCTAATGAAAAA. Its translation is CASSIPRQGAANEK. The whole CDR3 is CASSIPRQGAANEKLFF.

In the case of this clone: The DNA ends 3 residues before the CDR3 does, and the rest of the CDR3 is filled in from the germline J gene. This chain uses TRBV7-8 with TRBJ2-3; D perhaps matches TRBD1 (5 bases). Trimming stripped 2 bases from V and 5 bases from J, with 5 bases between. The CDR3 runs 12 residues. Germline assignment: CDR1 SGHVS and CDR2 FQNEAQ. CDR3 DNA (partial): TGTGCCAGCAGCTTAACAGGAGATACG. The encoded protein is CASSLTGDT. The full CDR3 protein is CASSLTGDTQYF.

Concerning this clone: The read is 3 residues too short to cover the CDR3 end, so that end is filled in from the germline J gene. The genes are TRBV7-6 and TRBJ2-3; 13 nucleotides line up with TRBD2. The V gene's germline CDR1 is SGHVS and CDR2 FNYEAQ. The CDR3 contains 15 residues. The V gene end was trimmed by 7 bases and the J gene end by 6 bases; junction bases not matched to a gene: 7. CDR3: CASTQLAGGRDTQYF. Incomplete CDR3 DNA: TGTGCCAGCACCCAACTAGCGGGGGGGCGTGATACG.

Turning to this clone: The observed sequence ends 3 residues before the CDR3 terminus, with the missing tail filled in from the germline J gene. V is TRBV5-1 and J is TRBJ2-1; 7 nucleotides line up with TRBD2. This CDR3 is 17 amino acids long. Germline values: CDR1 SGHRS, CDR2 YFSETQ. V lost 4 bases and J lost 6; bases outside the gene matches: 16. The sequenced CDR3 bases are TGCGCCAGCAGCCCCGGAGATTGGGGGGGTATGGGCAATGAG. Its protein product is CASSPGDWGGMGNE. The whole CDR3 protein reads CASSPGDWGGMGNEQFF.

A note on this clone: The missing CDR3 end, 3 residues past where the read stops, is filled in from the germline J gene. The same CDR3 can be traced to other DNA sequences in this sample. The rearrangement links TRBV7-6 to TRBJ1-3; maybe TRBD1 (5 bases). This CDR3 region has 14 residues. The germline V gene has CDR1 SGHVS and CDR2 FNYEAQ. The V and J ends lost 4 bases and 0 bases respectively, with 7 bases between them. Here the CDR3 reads CASSSGASGNTIYF. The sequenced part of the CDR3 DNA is TGTGCCAGCAGCTCTGGGGCCTCTGGAAACACC.

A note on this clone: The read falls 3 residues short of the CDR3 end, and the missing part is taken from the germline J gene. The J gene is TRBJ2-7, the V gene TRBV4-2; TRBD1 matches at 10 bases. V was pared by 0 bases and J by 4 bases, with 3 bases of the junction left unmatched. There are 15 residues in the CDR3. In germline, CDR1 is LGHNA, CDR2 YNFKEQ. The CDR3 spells CASSQEGTGVYEQYF. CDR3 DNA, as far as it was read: TGTGCCAGCAGCCAAGAAGGGACAGGGGTTTACGAG.